Reported below is one TCR beta chain. Its specific antigen is unknown. No base quality information exists; no much larger clone differs at one position. The sample comes from a study of cytomegalovirus exposure and HLA in healthy donors (dated by TCRdb to about 2017). Turning to the overall study: According to an earlier analysis of a few hundred of the donors, about 180 million T cells yielded 90 million to 140 million unique TCR beta sequences and more than 250 Gb of sequence data. An early release covering more than 500 HLA-typed donors comprised approximately 290 gigabases of sequencing data and tens of millions of unique TCR sequences. The genetic ancestry cluster associated with self-reported Caucasian donors included roughly four fifths of the roughly 400 genotyped donors. The study aimed to test whether cataloging public T cell receptors could reveal signatures of past pathogen exposure. Using immunosequencing, the study profiled T cell repertoires from around 670 subjects and related those repertoires to cytomegalovirus serostatus. Along with the 666-subject first cohort, a separate validation cohort of approximately 110 different subjects was used. High-throughput TCR immunosequencing, statistical association of individual TCRs with disease status, and machine learning were combined to predict cytomegalovirus infection status. To study patterns of TCR occurrence, a later analysis re-analyzed previously published TCR beta repertoires from 500 to 850 donors and added high-resolution HLA genotyping. Rather than drawing on any new phenotypic data, the later analysis identified candidate immune exposures from TCR beta sequences and the way those sequences occurred across donors. To decide whether each TCR beta V gene segment behaved as functional or pseudogenic, an earlier analysis of some 600 of the donors relied on high-throughput TCR beta sequencing. Alongside the repertoire data, information on donor age, sex, ethnicity and CMV serostatus was compiled. Genome-wide SNP genotypes for about three fifths of the roughly 670 donors were used in a later genetic analysis, which treated that subset as a discovery cohort. Every repertoire in the discovery cohort had been generated on one and the same sequencing platform. HLA typing covered class I and class II loci at four-digit resolution. Typing coverage differed by locus: A, B, C, DRB1 and DQB1 were typed in about 620-640 donors, DQA1 in about 550, DPA1 in approximately 600, and DPB1 in 472. Several DR-DQ haplotypes were handled as single units for association and clustering because linkage in the cohort was strong. Among roughly 400 genotyped donors of the cohort, an average of roughly 230,000 unique TCR beta nucleotide sequences was sequenced per donor, of which about 19% were non-productive.

In total, 600 or so healthy bone marrow donors made up the cohort. Cohort members were all nominally healthy when sampled, although unrecorded immune exposures were likely present. The donor was CMV seropositive and belonged to the group of about 290 seropositive cohort members. A peripheral blood sample was collected from each donor, and TCR beta sequencing was performed on peripheral blood mononuclear cells. Genomic DNA was extracted from the blood cell samples with the Qiagen DNeasy Blood Extraction Kit. CDR1 and CDR2, looked up from the germline V gene (reference sequence), are SGHNT and YYREEE. Taken from cysteine to phenylalanine, the CDR3 has 17 residues. Of all the DNA, just the CDR3 is kept, 51 bases in frame from base 1. Trimming leaves V shorter by 2 bases and J shorter by 4 bases, with the junction holding 8 bases beyond the gene matches. Summary of the overall study and its limitations: Linkage disequilibrium might explain the correlated functional status among segregating V segments, but an unknown experimental factor could not be excluded. Because counts were too low, roughly 17 rarely observed V segments, including chromosome 9 orphons, were left out of the earlier analysis of approximately 500 of the donors. CMV serostatus was the only immune exposure information available for the cohort. In a later analysis, the rate of TCR association differed among HLA loci, with DRB1 alleles having the most associated TCRs and HLA-C alleles having the fewest. Presence/absence analyses assumed roughly uniform sequencing depth across donors, an assumption that may not hold. A further reported finding was that TCR beta sequences accurately predicted the HLA-A and HLA-B alleles for most subjects in the first cohort. Because the 87-base-pair reads could not distinguish some IMGT-functional V segments, including TRBV6-2 and TRBV6-3, those segments were excluded. Because some donors lacked HLA typing at each locus, the association tests relied only on the typed subset. Compared with the roughly 670-donor mean, donors in an Asian-associated ancestry cluster had fewer N-insertions in productive TCRs, according to a later genetic analysis. In the study, around 160 TCR beta chains were listed as associated with cytomegalovirus. The classifier was reported to diagnose cytomegalovirus status with high specificity and sensitivity in both the original cohort and the validation cohort. While some public TCRs were present in many individuals, most TCR sequences turned up only very rarely across donors. Most CMV-associated TCR beta chains appeared to be HLA-restricted in a later analysis, and the HLA associations seemed to be driven largely by CMV exposure. Several of the top co-occurrence clusters appeared to be linked to parvovirus B19, influenza, CMV and Epstein-Barr virus, according to a later analysis. In a later analysis, about 17,000 TCR beta sequences were associated with specific HLA alleles at a false discovery rate of 0.05. When HLA alleles, especially DR and DQ, strongly co-occurred, TCR associations were difficult to assign to individual alleles. Broadly in line with IMGT annotations, most TCR beta V segments showed up in productive rearrangements about 87% or about 30% of the time in an earlier analysis of roughly 590 of the donors. This cohort had only TCR beta chains sequenced, and the lack of alpha or paired-chain data limited which features could be detected. An association between a missense DCLRE1C variant and V-gene and J-gene trimming of TCR beta chains was found in a later genetic analysis and replicated in an independent cohort. A cluster of highly shared sequence variants was judged likely to be a technical artifact of the sequencing pipeline. A few of the identified cytomegalovirus-associated TCR beta chains were confirmed in vitro to be specific for cytomegalovirus antigens. According to the authors, the approach could potentially be generalized to other disease states and immunological phenotypes. In a later analysis, HLA-associated TCR beta chains showed more clonal expansion and lower generation probabilities than non-associated chains that were equally common.

Library method: the immunoSEQ multiplex PCR assay. A mixture of 60 forward primers for TCR Vbeta segments and 13 reverse primers for TCR Jbeta segments was used in the multiplex PCR. The CDR3 region of rearranged TCR beta genes was amplified from genomic DNA with a multiplex PCR assay. Amplified TCR beta libraries were sequenced as 87-base-pair reads on the Illumina HiSeq System. Processing in the source paper ran as follows. A later analysis counted tens of millions of unique TCR beta chains across the 600 to 850 repertoires, and some 11 million of these chains were shared by at least two donors. Raw reads were error-corrected and collapsed into unique sequences with a nearest-neighbor algorithm that merged closely related sequences to remove PCR and sequencing errors. CDR3 sequences were aligned to IMGT reference sequences to assign V, D and J gene segments. Each retained sequence needed at least a six-nucleotide match to both a V gene segment and a J gene segment. A rearrangement counted as productive if the CDR3 had no stop codons and remained in frame with V and J, and every other rearrangement counted as non-productive. CDR3 was defined by IMGT convention, running from the second conserved V-encoded cysteine to the conserved J-encoded phenylalanine. The earlier analysis of about 530 of the donors excluded any sequence lacking an unambiguous match to a single V gene segment. In an earlier analysis of about 590 of the donors, a V segment was called functional when productive rearrangements were above 56.7%, and segregating when the standard deviation between donors exceeded 5%. A statistical classification framework was built for diagnosing cytomegalovirus status from the catalog of TCR beta chain sequences. A later analysis assigned V and J genes by comparing TCR nucleotide sequences with IMGT/GENE-DB human TR gene sequences. The TCRdist pipeline was used in a later analysis to assign CDR3 sequences and most-parsimonious VDJ recombination scenarios. In a later analysis, each TCR beta chain was defined by its CDR3 amino acid sequence together with its V-gene family, and reads lacking a unique V-gene family were excluded. In a later analysis, 450 to 600 highly shared, low-generation-probability nucleotide sequences were removed to address suspected cross-contamination and a sequencing artifact. In a later analysis, a clonal expansion index was calculated for each public chain from normalized within-repertoire ranks of inferred template counts. A later analysis computed generation probabilities with a VDJ recombination model fitted to out-of-frame rearrangements, and checked the results against IGoR. A later analysis scored TCR-TCR, TCR-HLA and TCR-CMV co-occurrence with hypergeometric tests, applying a repertoire-size bias correction to TCR pairs. In a later analysis, false discovery rates were estimated by permuting HLA or CMV assignments 20 times. In a later analysis, co-occurring TCRs were grouped using DBSCAN, with TCRdist sequence similarity added in when clustering inside HLA-allele-positive subsets. Co-occurrence clustering excluded repertoires with fewer than 30,000 or more than 120,000 public chains, plus five with anomalous nucleotide sharing. Held by TCRdb, this immuneACCESS table contains in-frame sequences only and omits some clones. Under half of the omission traces to an unresolved V gene where checked; the cause of the rest is unknown. D and trimming were read from the DNA, whereas the V and J calls and clone size are those reported in that table. The sample table lists under 150,000 clones, roughly 80% of them with a count of one. The ten top clones hold about 3.8% of the sample.

This TCR was recovered from a man aged 40-50 years in good health and CMV-seropositive. The chain links TRBV5-4 with TRBJ2-3; 12 central nucleotides agree with TRBD2. Sequenced material: PBMCs. CDR3 region: CASSFDLLAGGPDTQYF. The nucleotide sequence reads TGTGCCAGCAGCTTTGATCTACTAGCGGGAGGCCCAGATACGCAGTATTTT.